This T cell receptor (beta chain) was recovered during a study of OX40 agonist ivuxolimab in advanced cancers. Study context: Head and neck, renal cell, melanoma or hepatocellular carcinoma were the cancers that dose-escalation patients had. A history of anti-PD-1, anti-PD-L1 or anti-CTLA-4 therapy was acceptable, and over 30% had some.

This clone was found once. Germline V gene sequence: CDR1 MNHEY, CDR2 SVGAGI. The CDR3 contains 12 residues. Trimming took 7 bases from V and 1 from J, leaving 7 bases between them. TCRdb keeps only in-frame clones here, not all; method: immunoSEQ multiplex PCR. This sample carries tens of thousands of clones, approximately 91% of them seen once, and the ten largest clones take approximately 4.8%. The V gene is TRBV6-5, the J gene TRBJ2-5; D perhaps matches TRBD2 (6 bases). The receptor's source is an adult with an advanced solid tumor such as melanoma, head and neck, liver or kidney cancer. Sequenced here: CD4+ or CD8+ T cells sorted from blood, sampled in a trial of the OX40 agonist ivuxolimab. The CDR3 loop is CASKGLQETQYF. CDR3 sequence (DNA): TGTGCCAGCAAGGGACTCCAAGAGACCCAGTACTTC.